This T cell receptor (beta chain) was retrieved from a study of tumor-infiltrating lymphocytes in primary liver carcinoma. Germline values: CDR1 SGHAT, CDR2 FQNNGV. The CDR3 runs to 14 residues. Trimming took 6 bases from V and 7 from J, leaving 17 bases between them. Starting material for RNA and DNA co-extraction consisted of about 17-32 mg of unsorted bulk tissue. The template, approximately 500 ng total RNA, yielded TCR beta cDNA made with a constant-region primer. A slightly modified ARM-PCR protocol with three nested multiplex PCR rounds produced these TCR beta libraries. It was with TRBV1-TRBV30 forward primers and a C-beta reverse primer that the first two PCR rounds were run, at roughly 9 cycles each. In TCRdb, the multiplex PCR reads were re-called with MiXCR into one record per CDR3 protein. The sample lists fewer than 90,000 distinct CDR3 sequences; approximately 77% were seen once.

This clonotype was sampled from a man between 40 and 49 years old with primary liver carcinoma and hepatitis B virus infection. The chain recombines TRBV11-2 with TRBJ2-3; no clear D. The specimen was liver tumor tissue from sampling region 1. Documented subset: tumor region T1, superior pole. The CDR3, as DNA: TGTGCCAGCAGTCCGGGCTCCCCGTCGAATACGCAGTATTTT. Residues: CASSPGSPSNTQYF. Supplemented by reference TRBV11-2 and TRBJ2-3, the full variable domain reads EAGVAQSPRYKIIEKRQSVAFWCNPISGHATLYWYQQILGQGPKLLIQFQNNGVVDDSQLPKDRFSAERLKGVDSTLKIQPAKLEDSAVYLCASSPGSPSNTQYFGPGTRLTVL.